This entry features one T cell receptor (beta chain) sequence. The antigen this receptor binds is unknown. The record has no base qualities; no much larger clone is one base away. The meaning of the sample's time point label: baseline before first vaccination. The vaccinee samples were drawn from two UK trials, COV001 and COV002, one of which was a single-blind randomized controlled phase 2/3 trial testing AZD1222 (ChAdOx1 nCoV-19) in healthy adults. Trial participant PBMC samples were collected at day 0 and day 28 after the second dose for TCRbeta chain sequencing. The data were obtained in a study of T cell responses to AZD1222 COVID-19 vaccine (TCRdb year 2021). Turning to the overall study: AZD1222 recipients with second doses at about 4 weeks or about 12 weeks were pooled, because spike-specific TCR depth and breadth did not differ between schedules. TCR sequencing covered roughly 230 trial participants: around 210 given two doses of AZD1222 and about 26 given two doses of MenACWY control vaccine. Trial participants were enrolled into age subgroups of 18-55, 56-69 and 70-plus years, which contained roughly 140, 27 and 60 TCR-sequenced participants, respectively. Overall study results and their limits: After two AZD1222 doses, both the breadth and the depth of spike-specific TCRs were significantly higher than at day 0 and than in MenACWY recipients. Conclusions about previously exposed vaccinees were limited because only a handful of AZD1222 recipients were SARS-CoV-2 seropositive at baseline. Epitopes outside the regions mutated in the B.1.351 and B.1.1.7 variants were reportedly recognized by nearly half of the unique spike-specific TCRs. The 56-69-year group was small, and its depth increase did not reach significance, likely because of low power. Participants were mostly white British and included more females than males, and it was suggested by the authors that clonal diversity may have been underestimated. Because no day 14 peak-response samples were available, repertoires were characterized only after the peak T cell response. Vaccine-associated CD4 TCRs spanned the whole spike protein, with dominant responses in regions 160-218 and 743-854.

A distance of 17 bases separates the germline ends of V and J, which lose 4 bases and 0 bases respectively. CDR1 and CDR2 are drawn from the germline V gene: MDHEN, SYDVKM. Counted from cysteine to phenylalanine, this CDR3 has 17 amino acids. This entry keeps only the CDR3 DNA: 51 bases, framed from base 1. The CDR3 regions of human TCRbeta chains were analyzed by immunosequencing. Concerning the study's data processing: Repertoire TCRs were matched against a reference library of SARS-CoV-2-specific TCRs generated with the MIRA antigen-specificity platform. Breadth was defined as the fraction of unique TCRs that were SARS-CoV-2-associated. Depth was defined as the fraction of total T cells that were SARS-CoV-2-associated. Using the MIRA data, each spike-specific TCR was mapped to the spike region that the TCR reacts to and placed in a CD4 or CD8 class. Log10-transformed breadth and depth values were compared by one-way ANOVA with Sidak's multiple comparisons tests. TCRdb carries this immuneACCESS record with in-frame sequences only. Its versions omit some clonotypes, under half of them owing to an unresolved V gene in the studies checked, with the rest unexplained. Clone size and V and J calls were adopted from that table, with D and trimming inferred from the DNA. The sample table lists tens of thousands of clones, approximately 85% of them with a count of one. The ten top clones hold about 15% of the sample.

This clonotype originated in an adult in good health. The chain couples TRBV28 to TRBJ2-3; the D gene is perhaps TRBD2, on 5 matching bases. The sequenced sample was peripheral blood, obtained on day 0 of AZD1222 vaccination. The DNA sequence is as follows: TGTGCCAGCAGTTCCCAGTTCTCGCTAGCCAGCACAGATACGCAGTATTTT. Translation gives CASSSQFSLASTDTQYF.